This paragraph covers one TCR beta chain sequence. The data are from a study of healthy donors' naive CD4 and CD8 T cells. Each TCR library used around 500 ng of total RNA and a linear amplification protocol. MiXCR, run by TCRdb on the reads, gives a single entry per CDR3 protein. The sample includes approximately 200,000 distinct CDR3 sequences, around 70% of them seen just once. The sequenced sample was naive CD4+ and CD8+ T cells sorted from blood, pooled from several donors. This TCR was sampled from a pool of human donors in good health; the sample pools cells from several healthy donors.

The CDR3 reads CASSYSWSSPLHF. The DNA for the CDR3 is TGTGCCAGCAGTTACTCGTGGAGTTCACCCCTCCACTTT. The genes are TRBV6-5 and TRBJ1-6, with D unclear. Per germline, CDR1 MNHEY and CDR2 SVGAGI. V was clipped by 0 bases and J by 9 bases, with 6 bases between them. CDR3 length equals 13 residues.